The rows below give T cell receptor beta chains drawn from one sample of a study of radiotherapy plus CTLA-4 blockade in lung cancer. Sequencing was performed with immunoSEQ multiplex PCR; in TCRdb, only in-frame clones are kept and a portion is missing. The data show about 97,000 clones, 65% to 80% seen once. The sequences come from peripheral blood, collected from a patient treated with radiotherapy plus ipilimumab. These receptors were obtained from a human donor with non-small cell lung cancer who had a partial response to radiotherapy plus ipilimumab. Some clones in this sample may be carry-over from other donors' samples. CDR3s include the opening cysteine and the closing phenylalanine or tryptophan. The order of the fields is V gene, J gene, D gene, clone size, CDR3 DNA, CDR3 protein. D genes are given only for firm matches. Clone size is not always given. Where it is, it says once, few, many or a class for expanded clones.

TRBV10-3	TRBJ1-5	.	.	TGTGCCATCAGTGAGTCTTCAGATCAGCCCCAGCATTTT	CAISESSDQPQHF
TRBV18	TRBJ2-7	.	.	TGTGCCAGCTCACCTGAGACTGCTGTCTCCTACGAGCAGTACTTC	CASSPETAVSYEQYF
TRBV2	TRBJ2-7	TRBD1	.	TGTGCCAGCAGTGAGACAGGGGGCGCGGGGTACGAGCAGTACTTC	CASSETGGAGYEQYF
TRBV16	TRBJ2-1	TRBD1	few	TGTGCCAGCAGCCCCGACTACCGACAGGGGGAGTTCTTC	CASSPDYRQGEFF
TRBV5-6	TRBJ2-5	TRBD1	.	TGTGCCAGCAGCTGGGGGAGCGGCAGGGGGTACCAAGAGACCCAGTACTTC	CASSWGSGRGYQETQYF
TRBV19	TRBJ1-4	.	.	TGTGCCAGTAATGAGTTTCGGGGAGATGATGAAAAACTGTTTTTT	CASNEFRGDDEKLFF
TRBV2	TRBJ2-5	TRBD1	.	TGTGCCAGCAGTGACCCGACAGGGTCAAGCAGGTCCCAGTACTTC	CASSDPTGSSRSQYF
TRBV7-2	TRBJ2-3	TRBD2	once	TGTGCCAGCAGCTTAGATCTAGCGGGGGGGCTCGGAGAACAGTATTTT	CASSLDLAGGLGEQYF
TRBV28	TRBJ2-3	.	.	TGTGCCAGCAGAGGGGTCCTTTTGAACGAGTATTTT	CASRGVLLNEYF
TRBV7-6	TRBJ1-6	.	.	TGTGCCAGCAGCGCGGACAGTCTAAATTCACCCCTCCACTTT	CASSADSLNSPLHF
TRBV7-9	TRBJ2-2	.	.	TGTGCCAGCAGCTTAGAAAGGGGCGGAACCGGGGAGCTGTTTTTT	CASSLERGGTGELFF
TRBV19	TRBJ2-1	TRBD1	few	TGTGCCAGTAGTATTTGGGACAGGGAGGACAATGAGCAGTTCTTC	CASSIWDREDNEQFF
TRBV19	TRBJ2-5	.	once	TGTGCCAGTAGCCCCCCGGGTCGTAAAGAGACCCAGTACTTC	CASSPPGRKETQYF
TRBV20-1	TRBJ2-7	.	.	TGCAGTGCTAGAGGTCCCGTTCGGGGGAACTTC	CSARGPVRGNF
TRBV11-3	TRBJ2-7	.	.	TGTGCCAGCTCTTGGAGCTCCTACGAGCAGTACTTC	CASSWSSYEQYF
TRBV7-8	TRBJ2-6	.	.	TGTGCCAGCAGCGCCGTTCCAGGGACTGGGGCCAACGTCCTGACTTTC	CASSAVPGTGANVLTF
TRBV29-1	TRBJ2-1	.	.	TGCAGCGGGGGAACAGGGACGTCGGAGCAGTTCTTC	CSGGTGTSEQFF
TRBV5-1	TRBJ1-6	TRBD1	once	TGCGCCAGCAGCTTGGCATGGACAGGGATTTCACCCCTCCACTTT	CASSLAWTGISPLHF
TRBV9	TRBJ1-5	TRBD1	.	TGTGCCAGCAGCGTAGAGCCCCCGGACAGGGGCTGGAGCAATCAGCCCCAGCATTTT	CASSVEPPDRGWSNQPQHF
TRBV6-6	TRBJ1-1	.	.	TGTGCCAGCAGTTACGAGCGGGGACGAACCCCTGAAGCTTTCTTT	CASSYERGRTPEAFF
TRBV25-1	TRBJ2-5	.	.	TGTGCCAGCAGTGAATTGGGCAGGGAGTACTTC	CASSELGREYF
TRBV5-8	TRBJ1-3	.	many	TGTGCCAGCAGCTTGGAGCCAGCGGTTAGAAACACCATATATTTT	CASSLEPAVRNTIYF
TRBV5-1	TRBJ2-5	TRBD2	.	TGCGCCAGCAGGAGGCGGGGGGAGGTCTACGAGCAGCACTTC	CASRRRGEVYEQHF
TRBV5-8	TRBJ1-2	TRBD1	.	TGTGCCAGCAGACCCCAACAGGGGGCATATGGCTACACCTTC	CASRPQQGAYGYTF
TRBV6-5	TRBJ1-2	TRBD1	.	TGTGCCAGCAGCTTGGGTTCAGGGGGCTACTATGGCTACACCTTC	CASSLGSGGYYGYTF
TRBV2	TRBJ1-4	.	.	TGTGCCAGCCAACTCACGGGAAACGGGAACGAAAAACTGTTTTTT	CASQLTGNGNEKLFF
TRBV6-6	TRBJ2-7	.	.	TGTGCCAGCAGGGAGGGGACGATATCCTACGAGCAGTACTTC	CASREGTISYEQYF
TRBV28	TRBJ1-5	.	.	TGTGCCAGCAGGTGGCACAGGATACCCTTCAATCAGCCCCAGCATTTT	CASRWHRIPFNQPQHF
TRBV30	TRBJ2-1	TRBD2	.	TGTGCCTGGGACGGGGGGGGAGAGCAGTTCTTC	CAWDGGGEQFF
TRBV4-3	TRBJ1-6	TRBD1	.	TGCGCCAGCAGTTACGGGACAGGTTCAAATTCACCCCTCCACTTT	CASSYGTGSNSPLHF
TRBV19	TRBJ1-3	TRBD1	.	TGTGCCAGTAGTTCCTCCGGGACAGGGGCGGGAAACACCATATATTTT	CASSSSGTGAGNTIYF
TRBV20-1	TRBJ2-1	.	.	TGCAGTGCAGGGGCCTGGGAGCAGTTCTTC	CSAGAWEQFF
TRBV25-1	TRBJ1-5	.	.	TGTGCCAGCAGTGAATGGGGGGGCAATCAGCCCCAGCATTTT	CASSEWGGNQPQHF
TRBV2	TRBJ2-5	.	.	TGTGCCAGCAGCGGACAGGGAGGGGGGAAACGGACCCAGTACTTC	CASSGQGGGKRTQYF
TRBV20-1	TRBJ2-1	.	.	TGCAGTGCTCTACGCAATGAGCAGTTCTTC	CSALRNEQFF
TRBV5-1	TRBJ2-3	TRBD2	.	TGCGCCAGCAGCTTGGGACGACTAGCGGGGGGGCCAGATACGCAGTATTTT	CASSLGRLAGGPDTQYF
TRBV5-1	TRBJ2-7	TRBD1	.	TGCGCCAGCAGCTTGGGGGGACAGTTCGTCGACGAGCAGTACTTC	CASSLGGQFVDEQYF
TRBV5-1	TRBJ2-6	.	.	TGCGCCAGCAGCTTGGGATTTAGGCCAGGGCGTAGTGGGGCCAACGTCCTGACTTTC	CASSLGFRPGRSGANVLTF
TRBV19	TRBJ1-2	.	once	TGTGCCAGTAGTGCCGGGGTTGGCTACACCTTC	CASSAGVGYTF
TRBV5-5	TRBJ2-5	.	.	TGTGCCAGCAGCGTGACAGGCCAGGGCTTCGAGACCCAGTACTTC	CASSVTGQGFETQYF
TRBV9	TRBJ2-2	.	.	TGTGCCAGCAGTAGACAGGGAGGTGCGACCGGGGAGCTGTTTTTT	CASSRQGGATGELFF
TRBV25-1	TRBJ2-7	.	.	TGTGCCAGCAGGAGGGGGGGTACCTACGAGCAGTACTTC	CASRRGGTYEQYF
TRBV6-6	TRBJ2-3	TRBD1	few	TGTGCCAGCAGCCTGACAGGGGGCGTCACAGATACGCAGTATTTT	CASSLTGGVTDTQYF
TRBV18	TRBJ1-4	.	.	TGTGCCAGCTCACCTATCTTGGCAGGGCAGAATGAAAAACTGTTTTTT	CASSPILAGQNEKLFF